This T cell receptor beta chain was documented in a study of cytomegalovirus exposure and HLA in healthy donors. Whole-study findings and limits: In a later analysis, TCR beta V- and J-gene trimming showed a link to a missense DCLRE1C variant. Cytomegalovirus status, reportedly, was diagnosed with high specificity and sensitivity by the classifier.

Germline assignment: CDR1 SEHNR and CDR2 FQNEAQ (reference sequence). Unmatched junction bases numbered 7, after V lost 1 base and J lost 5 bases. The CDR3 consists of 15 residues. A remark on this clone: Its antigen remains unidentified.

Researchers ran the PCR with 60 Vbeta and 13 Jbeta primers. The method was immunoSEQ multiplex PCR; TCRdb's version includes in-frame clones alone and lacks a portion of them. The sample yields some 130,000 clones, around 73% seen once. The chain carries TRBV7-9 and TRBJ1-1, with 7 bases aligning to TRBD1. The sequenced sample consisted of PBMCs. This clonotype originated in a female donor in good health and CMV-seronegative. CDR3 DNA sequence: TGTGCCAGCAGCTTAGAACCCCAGGGGGAGACTGAAGCTTTCTTT. Amino acid sequence: CASSLEPQGETEAFF.